Sequencing of this TCR beta chain was carried out in a study of T cells in Graves' hyperthyroidism and ophthalmopathy. The sample holds a few counts of this clonotype. One end of the junction is discordant with germline, which a read error may explain. RNA transcripts yielded amplified TCR beta CDR3 regions. Carried out on the TCR CDR3, a first-round RT-PCR used the HTBI primer set. One entry per CDR3 protein, called by TCRdb with MiXCR from the multiplex PCR reads. The sample lists about 770,000 distinct CDR3 sequences; over 15% were seen once. Germline lookup yields CDR1 KGHSH and CDR2 LQKENI. CDR3 size: 14 residues.

The gene calls are TRBV18 and TRBJ2-2; no clear D gene. The receptor was isolated from a woman between 50 and 59 years old with Graves' hyperthyroidism that later progressed to Graves' ophthalmopathy. Input material: blood. The CDR3 spells CASTPPRNTGELFF. The CDR3 nucleotides read TGTGCCAGCACACCACCGAGGAACACCGGGGAGCTGTTTTTT.